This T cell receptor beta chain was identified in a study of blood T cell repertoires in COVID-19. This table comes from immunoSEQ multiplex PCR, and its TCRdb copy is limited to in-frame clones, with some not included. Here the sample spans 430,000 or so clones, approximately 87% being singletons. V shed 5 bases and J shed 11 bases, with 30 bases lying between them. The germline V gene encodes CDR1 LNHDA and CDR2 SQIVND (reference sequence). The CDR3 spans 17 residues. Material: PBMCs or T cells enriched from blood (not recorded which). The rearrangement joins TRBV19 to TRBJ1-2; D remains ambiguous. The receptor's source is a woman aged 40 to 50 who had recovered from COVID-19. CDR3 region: CASSLYSMDRPSGRYTF. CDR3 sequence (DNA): TGTGCCAGTAGTTTGTATTCAATGGACCGCCCGAGCGGGCGGTACACCTTC.